Each of the 2 T cell receptor beta chains below was sequenced from the same sample in a study of blood T cell repertoires in COVID-19. Measured with immunoSEQ multiplex PCR; TCRdb has only the in-frame clones, and not every one. In the table there are 200,000 to 250,000 clones, 86% of which are singletons. The sample consisted of peripheral blood. The receptors shown here come from a woman between 50 and 59 years old with COVID-19, enrolled during active disease.

In its sample, this clone was seen once. V usage is TRBV24-1 and J usage is TRBJ2-3, with 13 bases identical to TRBD2. Germline values: CDR1 KGHDR, CDR2 SFDVKD. Germline trimming cut 1 base from V and 2 bases from J; bases unmatched to any gene: 5. This CDR3 region has 18 residues. CDR3 residues: CATSDFRTSGGPTDTQYF. The CDR3 DNA reads TGTGCCACCAGTGATTTTAGGACTAGCGGGGGCCCCACAGATACGCAGTATTTT.

The chain joins TRBV28 to TRBJ2-5, with D tentatively TRBD2 (7 bases). The CDR3 runs to 15 residues. CDR1 is MDHEN, CDR2 SYDVKM, per germline. Trimming removed 8 bases from V and 5 bases from J, with 21 bases in between. CDR3 DNA sequence: TGTGCCAGCTCCCAAAGGGGGGGGCCGGATGAGACCCAGTACTTC. Amino acids: CASSQRGGPDETQYF.